A single sample is the source of the 25 T cell receptor beta chains below, sequenced in a study of beta chain features in type 1 diabetes. Study-level points and caveats: Patients with Type 1 diabetes showed moderately but significantly shorter TCRB CDR3s in all four CD4+ subsets.

What was sequenced were expressed TCRB transcripts, since all of the isolated RNA had been reverse transcribed. This table comes from immunoSEQ multiplex PCR, and its TCRdb copy is limited to in-frame clones, with some not included. The top ten clones hold 0.013% to 0.015% of a sample with around 310,000 clones, approximately 13% of them seen once. Their target antigens are unknown. The specimen was naive CD4+ T cells from blood. The receptors come from a woman in her late teens or twenties with type 1 diabetes.

This clone was found a few times. This sequence joins TRBV13 and TRBJ1-1; D ambiguous. Trimming left V 5 bases short and J 1 base short, with 5 bases between. This CDR3 region has 12 residues. Per the germline V gene, CDR1 is PRHDT and CDR2 is FYEKMQ (reference sequence). The CDR3 spells CASSPRNTEAFF. As DNA, the CDR3 is TGTGCCAGCAGCCCCCGGAACACTGAAGCTTTCTTT.

The rearrangement links TRBV30 to TRBJ2-1, with 10 nucleotides matching TRBD1. From germline, CDR1 is GTSNPN and CDR2 SVGIG (reference sequence). J gave up 3 bases and V 0 bases, and 8 bases lay outside the gene matches. The CDR3 sequence is 17 residues long. Here the CDR3 DNA reads TGTGCCTGGAGTGTACGGGCCGGGACAGGGGACTACAATGAGCAGTTCTTC. Its translation: CAWSVRAGTGDYNEQFF.

This clone was seen a handful of times. The sample carries other DNA sequences with the same CDR3. The rearrangement uses TRBV12-5 and TRBJ2-3, with no clear D. The CDR3 is 13 residues long. Looked up from germline, CDR1 is LGHNT and CDR2 is FRNRAP. V was trimmed by 1 base and J by 1 base, leaving 3 bases between them. The CDR3 loop is CASGLAGTDTQYF. The CDR3 DNA sequence: TGTGCTAGTGGTTTGGCCGGCACAGATACGCAGTATTTT.

The chain combines TRBV28 with TRBJ2-7; 11 bases map to TRBD2. CDR3 length equals 15 residues. Germline V gives CDR1 MDHEN, CDR2 SYDVKM. V lost 8 bases to trimming and J lost 3 bases; unmatched junction nucleotides: 9. The CDR3 loop reads CASVGGTSGYYEQYF. The CDR3 DNA sequence: TGTGCCAGCGTCGGAGGGACTAGCGGTTACTACGAGCAGTACTTC.

As DNA, the CDR3 is TGTGCCAGCAGCTTTCCGGGGACTAGCGGCAACACCGGGGAGCTGTTTTTT. This sequence encodes CASSFPGTSGNTGELFF. The V and J genes are TRBV5-4 and TRBJ2-2, with 11 bases identical to TRBD2. Germline CDR1 is SGHNT and CDR2 is YYREEE (reference sequence). V gave up 2 bases and J gave up 2 bases; unmatched junction bases: 5. This CDR3 has 17 residues.

This clone was seen a few times. The genes are TRBV30 and TRBJ1-2; no firm D call. Germline assignment: CDR1 GTSNPN and CDR2 SVGIG (reference sequence). This CDR3 is 13 amino acids long. V was pared by 1 base and J by 3 bases, with 9 bases between. Here the CDR3 DNA reads TGTGCCTGGAGTGACCGGGGTGACTATGGCTACACCTTC. It translates to CAWSDRGDYGYTF.

This chain joins TRBV25-1 and TRBJ2-5; tentatively, D is TRBD2 (5 bases). Germline CDR1 is MGHDK and CDR2 is SYGVNS. The CDR3 covers 16 residues. V gave up 3 bases and J gave up 5 bases, with 19 bases separating them. The CDR3: CASSDRANTGEETQYF. The CDR3 DNA reads as TGTGCCAGCAGTGATAGGGCGAATACCGGGGAGGAGACCCAGTACTTC.

This clone has a handful of counts. The genes are TRBV12-5 and TRBJ2-3, with a weak D call TRBD1 (6 bases). V was pared by 6 bases and J by 2 bases, with 18 bases between. This CDR3 region has 16 residues. CDR1 and CDR2 from the germline V gene are LGHNT and FRNRAP. CDR3 amino acids: CASGGPSDRSTDTQYF. DNA for the CDR3: TGTGCTAGTGGGGGTCCAAGTGACAGGTCCACAGATACGCAGTATTTT.

This clone was picked up one time. The chain joins TRBV5-4 to TRBJ1-4, with TRBD1 as a possible D gene (5 bases). The V end lost 1 base, the J end lost 7 bases, and 11 bases lay between the germline ends. This CDR3 region has 14 residues. CDR1 SGHNT and CDR2 YYREEE come from the germline V gene (reference sequence). The CDR3 is CASSLRGPPEKLFF. DNA for the CDR3: TGTGCCAGCAGCTTGAGGGGCCCCCCTGAAAAACTGTTTTTT.

The J gene is TRBJ2-7, the V gene TRBV30; TRBD2 agrees at 9 bases. With the DNA end fitting TRBJ2-5 better, the J assignment may be wrong. This CDR3 is built from 12 residues. The V gene's germline CDR1 is GTSNPN and CDR2 SVGIG (reference sequence). The CDR3 coding sequence is TGTGCCTGGAGTGTGACTAGCGGGACCCAGTACTTC. This encodes CAWSVTSGTQYF.

This clone was counted a few times. The chain recombines TRBV5-1 with TRBJ2-6, with D unresolved. Trimming shortened V by 0 bases and J by 0 bases, and 10 bases separated the two germline ends. Germline V gene data show CDR1 as SGHRS and CDR2 as YFSETQ. The CDR3 extends over 17 amino acids. The CDR3 here is CASSLDRPDSGANVLTF. CDR3 bases: TGCGCCAGCAGCTTGGACAGACCGGACTCTGGGGCCAACGTCCTGACTTTC.

The genes are TRBV29-1 and TRBJ1-1; maybe TRBD1 (5 bases). The CDR3 totals 13 residues. Germline CDR1 SQVTM, CDR2 ANQGSEA. CDR3 in DNA: TGCACCGTGTTCGACAGAGTGAACACTGAAGCTTTCTTT. Translating gives CTVFDRVNTEAFF. The full variable domain, rest sourced from reference TRBV29-1 and TRBJ1-1, is SAVISQKPSRDICQRGTSLTIQCQVDSQVTMMFWYRQQPGQSLTLIATANQGSEATYESGFVIDKFPISRPNLTFSTLTVSNMSPEDSSIYLCTVFDRVNTEAFFGQGTRLTVV.

V is TRBV7-2 and J is TRBJ1-1; perhaps TRBD1 as D (5 bases). Between the trimmed V and J ends, which lost 1 base and 3 bases, there was a span of 6 bases. The CDR3 runs 13 residues. Germline-derived CDR1 and CDR2 are SGHTA and FQGNSA. This CDR3 reads CASSLGQHTEAFF. For the CDR3, the DNA is TGTGCCAGCAGCTTAGGACAGCACACTGAAGCTTTCTTT.

The chain couples TRBV18 to TRBJ1-1; D gene unclear. From germline, CDR1 is KGHSH and CDR2 LQKENI. The CDR3 sequence is 12 residues long. The V gene lost 3 bases and the J gene lost 10 bases, with 12 bases spanning the gap. The CDR3 DNA follows: TGTGCCAGCTCACCCCGAACCCGGGGAGCTTTCTTT. Its protein is CASSPRTRGAFF.

The rearrangement uses TRBV28 and TRBJ1-1; no reliable D call. V lost 2 bases, J lost 1 base, and 5 bases lay in between. Germline CDR1 and CDR2: MDHEN and SYDVKM. CDR3 length: 13 amino acids. The CDR3 region is CASSLEWNTEAFF. CDR3 coding DNA: TGTGCCAGCAGTTTAGAGTGGAACACTGAAGCTTTCTTT.

This clone has just a few counts. The chain couples TRBV5-1 to TRBJ1-2, with TRBD1 identical over 7 bases. The V and J ends lost 4 bases and 4 bases, in that order; junction bases with no gene match: 16. The germline CDR1 and CDR2 sequences are SGHRS and YFSETQ. The CDR3 is made up of 17 amino acids. In DNA form, the CDR3 reads TGCGCCAGCAGCCCTAAACAACTGACAGGGAAGGGCTATGGCTACACCTTC. Translated, it gives CASSPKQLTGKGYGYTF.

The V gene is TRBV28, the J gene TRBJ2-7; 10 nucleotides agree with TRBD2. Germline values: CDR1 MDHEN, CDR2 SYDVKM. The CDR3 totals 13 residues. V shed 8 bases and J 11 bases; nucleotides not matched to a gene: 12. The CDR3 is CASRAGGLSVEYF. DNA of the CDR3: TGTGCCAGCCGAGCGGGAGGGCTCTCCGTTGAGTACTTC. Full variable domain (rest looked up from reference TRBV28 and TRBJ2-7): DVKVTQSSRYLVKRTGEKVFLECVQDMDHENMFWYRQDPGLGLRLIYFSYDVKMKEKGDIPEGYSVSREKKERFSLILESASTNQTSMYLCASRAGGLSVEYFGPGTRLTVT.

This clone was seen more than once but under ten times. The chain joins TRBV28 to TRBJ2-1; tentatively, D is TRBD2 (6 bases). V lost 6 bases and J lost 4, with 31 bases in between. The germline CDR1 and CDR2 sequences are MDHEN and SYDVKM. CDR3 length: 20 amino acids. The CDR3 nucleotides read TGTGCCAGCAGGCCCTCCCCGGGAGCGGGTGCCTTATTAACGTACAATGAGCAGTTCTTC. This translates into CASRPSPGAGALLTYNEQFF.

This clone has only a few counts. The rearrangement links TRBV10-3 to TRBJ2-3; tentative D call: TRBD1 (5 bases). CDR1 ENHRY and CDR2 SYGVKD come from the germline V gene. There are 14 residues in the CDR3. The ends were cut back, 4 bases at V and 4 bases at J, with 12 bases in the middle. CDR3 in amino acids: CAISAAGRSDTQYF. For the CDR3, the DNA is TGTGCCATCAGTGCGGCAGGGCGCTCAGATACGCAGTATTTT.

This clone was seen a few times. This sequence joins TRBV7-2 and TRBJ1-2, with no clear D. Germline CDR1 and CDR2: SGHTA and FQGNSA. CDR3 length: 14 residues. V lost 5 bases and J 4 bases, leaving 14 bases between the germline ends. As DNA, the CDR3 is TGTGCCAGCAGCCCCGCTAGGGAGTTCTATGGCTACACCTTC. It translates to CASSPAREFYGYTF.

The chain combines TRBV15 with TRBJ2-5; 7 nucleotides line up with TRBD1. This CDR3 has 15 amino acids. V dropped 4 bases and J dropped 2; count of bases not matched to a gene: 7. CDR1 LNHNV and CDR2 YYDKDF come from the germline V gene (reference sequence). The CDR3 coding sequence is TGTGCCACCAGCACCGGGACAGATATGCAAGAGACCCAGTACTTC. This gives the protein CATSTGTDMQETQYF.

J is TRBJ2-4 and V is TRBV11-2, with 14 nucleotides matching TRBD2. The CDR3 is made up of 16 amino acids. The ends lost 6 bases at V and 6 bases at J; junction bases unmatched: 7. Germline values: CDR1 SGHAT, CDR2 FQNNGV. For the CDR3, the DNA is TGTGCCAGCAGTTCGACTAGCGGGAGGGGTCGAAACATTCAGTACTTC. This translates into CASSSTSGRGRNIQYF. Filled out from reference TRBV11-2 and TRBJ2-4, the complete variable domain reads EAGVAQSPRYKIIEKRQSVAFWCNPISGHATLYWYQQILGQGPKLLIQFQNNGVVDDSQLPKDRFSAERLKGVDSTLKIQPAKLEDSAVYLCASSSTSGRGRNIQYFGAGTRLSVL.

As concerns this clone: This specimen includes other DNA sequences encoding the same CDR3. The chain employs TRBV18 and TRBJ1-5; the D gene is possibly TRBD1 (5 bases). CDR3 size: 13 residues. Germline-derived CDR1 and CDR2 are KGHSH and LQKENI. The germline V and J ends were trimmed by 2 bases and 4 bases, with 6 bases remaining between them. In nucleotides, the CDR3 is TGTGCCAGCTCACCAGGGGGGAATCAGCCCCAGCATTTT. This encodes CASSPGGNQPQHF.

The rearrangement joins TRBV18 to TRBJ2-6; D not certain. Germline CDR1 and CDR2: KGHSH and LQKENI. The CDR3 is 17 residues long. The ends were cut back, 1 base at V and 0 bases at J, with 10 bases in the middle. This CDR3 reads CASSPLTPSSGANVLTF. The DNA for the CDR3 is TGTGCCAGCTCACCACTGACCCCTAGCTCTGGGGCCAACGTCCTGACTTTC.

This clone was detected a few times. The DNA of the CDR3 is TGTGCCAGTAGTATATTGGGACAGAGTACCTCCTACAATGAGCAGTTCTTC. Its translation: CASSILGQSTSYNEQFF. The rearrangement joins TRBV19 to TRBJ2-1, with 7 bases fitting TRBD1. After removal of 2 bases from V and 0 bases from J, the junction contained 7 bases not matched to a gene. This CDR3 has 17 residues. Germline values: CDR1 LNHDA, CDR2 SQIVND (reference sequence).